The 2 T cell receptor beta chains given below trace back to one sample, sequenced in a study of blood T cell repertoires in COVID-19. Profiled with immunoSEQ multiplex PCR; TCRdb holds only in-frame clones, not every one. The repertoire holds about 110,000 clones, with about 85% as singletons. The sample consisted of peripheral blood. The receptors here all came from a man aged 35 to 55 with acute or convalescent COVID-19.

This clone came up a few times. The chain is built from TRBV27 and TRBJ2-7, with a possible D match to TRBD1 (5 bases). CDR1 is MNHEY, CDR2 SMNVEV, per germline (reference sequence). The CDR3 contains 14 residues. The germline V and J ends were trimmed by 5 bases and 0 bases, with 11 bases remaining between them. CDR3 sequence reads: CASSATGASYEQYF. Written as DNA, the CDR3 is TGTGCCAGCAGTGCGACTGGGGCCTCCTACGAGCAGTACTTC.

The chain is built from TRBV2 and TRBJ1-1; D perhaps matches TRBD1 (6 bases). V was trimmed by 3 bases and J by 1 base, leaving 9 bases between them. The CDR3 has 14 amino acids. Germline CDR1 SNHLY, CDR2 FYNNEI. The CDR3 DNA reads TGTGCCAGCAGTGAGGGGGCCTGGAACACTGAAGCTTTCTTT. Translation: CASSEGAWNTEAFF. The whole variable domain, filled in from reference TRBV2 and TRBJ1-1, reads EPEVTQTPSHQVTQMGQEVILRCVPISNHLYFYWYRQILGQKVEFLVSFYNNEISEKSEIFDDQFSVERPDGSNFTLKIRSTKLEDSAMYFCASSEGAWNTEAFFGQGTRLTVV.